A selection of T cell receptor beta chains follows, all from one sample in a study of graft-versus-host responses after intestinal transplantation. Clones were sequenced by immunoSEQ multiplex PCR, and TCRdb holds only the in-frame ones, with some missing. Of about 93,000 clones in the sample, approximately 92% were seen once. Their antigens are not known. Sequenced here: unstimulated CD8+ T cells sorted from spleen or lymph node cells, sampled before intestinal transplant. These receptors came from a human donor who received an intestinal transplant. Both conserved end residues are part of each CDR3. D genes are given only for firm matches. Clone size is shown for a subset of rows, as once, few, many or a class of expanded clone.

>-|14|TRBJ1-1|TRBV30|-
CAWSVLSRNTEAFF
TGTGCCTGGAGTGTACTGTCGAGGAACACTGAAGCTTTCTTT
>-|17|TRBJ2-1|TRBV4-1|TRBD2
CASSQETGTSGINEQFF
TGCGCCAGCAGCCAGGAAACCGGGACTAGCGGGATCAATGAGCAGTTCTTC
>-|15|TRBJ2-7|TRBV6-5|TRBD1
CASSPETGQIYEQYF
TGTGCCAGCAGCCCTGAGACAGGGCAAATCTACGAGCAGTACTTC
>-|13|TRBJ2-7|TRBV6-4|-
CASSEASGYEQYF
TGTGCCAGCAGTGAGGCAAGCGGGTACGAGCAGTACTTC
>-|14|TRBJ2-3|TRBV11-2|TRBD2
CACRLAGGTDTQYF
TGTGCCTGCCGACTAGCGGGAGGCACAGATACGCAGTATTTT
>once|14|TRBJ2-6|TRBV5-1|-
CASSGDSGANVLTF
TGCGCCAGCAGCGGAGACTCTGGGGCCAACGTCCTGACTTTC
>-|14|TRBJ1-3|TRBV29-1|-
CSVELEGRANTIYF
TGCAGCGTTGAATTAGAGGGTAGAGCAAACACCATATATTTT
>-|12|TRBJ2-7|TRBV27|-
CASGQTSYEQYF
TGTGCCAGTGGACAGACCTCCTACGAGCAGTACTTC
>-|15|TRBJ1-5|TRBV6-5|TRBD1
CASSYSGQANQPQHF
TGTGCCAGCAGTTACTCGGGACAGGCAAATCAGCCCCAGCATTTT
>-|17|TRBJ2-2|TRBV7-9|-
CASSLVFSGKNTGELFF
TGTGCCAGCAGCTTAGTATTCTCCGGGAAGAACACCGGGGAGCTGTTTTTT
>once|15|TRBJ1-2|TRBV6-6|-
CASRDQDSLGYGYTF
TGTGCCAGCAGAGACCAGGACAGCCTGGGGTATGGCTACACCTTC
>-|16|TRBJ2-1|TRBV4-1|TRBD2
CASSQQLAGVVHEQFF
TGCGCCAGCAGCCAGCAACTAGCGGGAGTGGTCCATGAGCAGTTCTTC
>-|15|TRBJ2-1|TRBV4-3|TRBD2
CASSLTGLAINEQFF
TGCGCCAGCAGCCTGACAGGACTAGCGATTAATGAGCAGTTCTTC
>-|13|TRBJ1-1|TRBV2|-
CASSDGGDTEAFF
TGTGCCAGCAGTGATGGAGGGGACACTGAAGCTTTCTTT
>-|13|TRBJ2-5|TRBV19|-
CASSISPLETQYF
TGTGCCAGTAGTATATCTCCTTTGGAGACCCAGTACTTC
>few|16|TRBJ2-3|TRBV4-1|-
CASSLEVPGSTDTQYF
TGCGCCAGCAGCCTAGAGGTTCCAGGGAGCACAGATACGCAGTATTTT
>-|14|TRBJ2-7|TRBV10-2|TRBD2
CASKEASGASEQYF
TGCGCCAGCAAGGAGGCTAGCGGGGCCTCCGAGCAGTACTTC
>-|18|TRBJ2-2|TRBV30|TRBD1
CAFRSPDRGTSQTGELFF
TGTGCCTTCCGATCACCAGACAGGGGGACAAGCCAAACCGGGGAGCTGTTTTTT
>-|14|TRBJ2-1|TRBV29-1|TRBD2
CSAITSGGYNEQFF
TGCAGCGCGATCACTAGCGGGGGATACAATGAGCAGTTCTTC
>few|12|TRBJ2-7|TRBV6-1|-
CASSELAYEQYF
TGTGCCAGCAGTGAGTTGGCTTACGAGCAGTACTTC
>once|13|TRBJ2-7|TRBV28|-
CASSPQVGDEQYF
TGTGCCAGCAGTCCCCAGGTTGGCGACGAGCAGTACTTC
>-|14|TRBJ1-2|TRBV13|-
CASSGAGASKGYTF
TGTGCCAGCAGCGGCGCAGGGGCGTCTAAGGGCTACACCTTC
>-|14|TRBJ2-7|TRBV30|-
CAWSSVSGVNEQYF
TGTGCCTGGAGTTCGGTTTCAGGGGTCAACGAGCAGTACTTC
>few|19|TRBJ1-6|TRBV29-1|-
CSVDFIRQLKGSYNSPLHF
TGCAGCGTTGATTTTATCCGACAGTTAAAGGGCTCCTATAATTCACCCCTCCACTTT
>-|13|TRBJ2-5|TRBV29-1|TRBD2
CSGAGDLWETQYF
TGCAGCGGGGCGGGAGACCTTTGGGAGACCCAGTACTTC
>-|14|TRBJ2-1|TRBV4-2|-
CASSQLAAKDEQFF
TGTGCCAGCAGCCAATTAGCGGCAAAGGATGAGCAGTTCTTC
>-|16|TRBJ2-7|TRBV11-3|-
CASSQRFLGESSEQYF
TGTGCCAGCAGCCAGAGGTTTTTAGGAGAAAGCTCGGAGCAGTACTTC
>few|11|TRBJ1-4|TRBV2|-
CASSVKGGLFF
TGTGCCAGCAGTGTGAAGGGAGGACTGTTTTTT
>-|14|TRBJ1-2|TRBV7-2|-
CASSLITGFGGYTF
TGTGCCAGCAGCTTAATTACAGGTTTCGGTGGCTACACCTTC
>-|15|TRBJ2-1|TRBV4-1|TRBD2
CASLHTSGSANEQFF
TGCGCCAGCCTCCATACTAGCGGGAGTGCGAATGAGCAGTTCTTC
>-|17|TRBJ1-4|TRBV7-9|TRBD1
CASRLWGTGENNEKLFF
TGTGCCAGCAGGTTATGGGGGACAGGGGAAAATAATGAAAAACTGTTTTTT
>-|13|TRBJ2-3|TRBV29-1|-
CSVYRGNGGQQYF
TGCAGCGTCTATCGTGGAAACGGTGGACAGCAGTATTTT
>-|11|TRBJ2-7|TRBV20-1|-
CSAEDLREQYF
TGCAGTGCCGAAGACTTACGCGAGCAGTACTTC
>-|14|TRBJ2-7|TRBV11-2|-
CASSLGSGSYEQYF
TGTGCCAGCAGCTTAGGAAGCGGATCCTACGAGCAGTACTTC
>-|14|TRBJ2-1|TRBV27|TRBD2
CASATSGIFNGQFF
TGTGCCAGCGCTACTAGCGGGATTTTCAATGGGCAGTTCTTC
>-|17|TRBJ2-1|TRBV7-9|TRBD2
CASSSAVAGGSYNEQFF
TGTGCCAGCAGCTCTGCGGTGGCGGGAGGCTCCTACAATGAGCAGTTCTTC
>-|16|TRBJ1-1|TRBV4-3|-
CASSQAISAGRTEAFF
TGCGCCAGCAGCCAAGCAATATCCGCCGGGAGGACTGAAGCTTTCTTT
>-|16|TRBJ2-3|TRBV4-1|TRBD2
CASSPTTSGRVDTQYF
TGCGCCAGCAGCCCGACGACTAGCGGGAGGGTAGATACGCAGTATTTT
>-|14|TRBJ2-7|TRBV27|TRBD2
CASRDTSGSYEQYF
TGTGCCAGCAGGGATACTAGCGGTTCCTACGAGCAGTACTTC
>few|14|TRBJ2-7|TRBV6-6|-
CASTGTPTFYEQYF
TGTGCCAGCACTGGGACTCCAACTTTTTACGAGCAGTACTTC
>-|14|TRBJ2-2|TRBV4-3|-
CASSHLGGTGELFF
TGCGCCAGCAGCCATCTCGGGGGCACCGGGGAGCTGTTTTTT
>-|15|TRBJ2-1|TRBV28|TRBD2
CASSTGLDPLNEQFF
TGTGCCAGCAGTACGGGACTAGACCCGTTGAATGAGCAGTTCTTC
>-|14|TRBJ2-7|TRBV7-9|TRBD1
CASSSTGGRYEQYF
TGTGCCAGCAGCTCAACAGGGGGTCGGTACGAGCAGTACTTC
>-|14|TRBJ1-2|TRBV7-2|-
CASSPLGGLDGYTF
TGTGCCAGCAGTCCCCTCGGGGGGCTTGATGGCTACACCTTC
>-|13|TRBJ2-5|TRBV7-3|-
CASSLLSEETQYF
TGTGCCAGCAGCTTGCTATCGGAGGAGACCCAGTACTTC
>-|16|TRBJ2-2|TRBV4-1|TRBD1
CASSHLVGQGSGELFF
TGCGCCAGCAGCCACCTGGTGGGACAGGGATCCGGGGAGCTGTTTTTT
>-|15|TRBJ2-7|TRBV13|TRBD1
CASSYGTDSSYEQYF
TGTGCCAGCAGCTATGGGACAGACAGCTCCTACGAGCAGTACTTC
>-|16|TRBJ2-7|TRBV5-8|TRBD2
CASSSRLAGDSYEQYF
TGTGCCAGCAGCAGCCGTTTAGCGGGAGACTCCTACGAGCAGTACTTC
>-|14|TRBJ1-3|TRBV6-5|-
CASSYGGAGNTIYF
TGTGCCAGCAGTTACGGGGGGGCTGGAAACACCATATATTTT
>-|15|TRBJ2-7|TRBV6-1|-
CASSEKEEGSYEQYF
TGTGCCAGCAGTGAGAAGGAGGAAGGGTCCTACGAGCAGTACTTC
>once|16|TRBJ2-2|TRBV7-6|TRBD2
CASSSRLAGDTGELFF
TGTGCCAGCAGTTCCCGACTAGCGGGGGACACCGGGGAGCTGTTTTTT
>-|16|TRBJ2-5|TRBV7-9|TRBD1
CASSSRDRANSETQYF
TGTGCCAGCAGCTCGCGGGACAGGGCGAATTCGGAGACCCAGTACTTC